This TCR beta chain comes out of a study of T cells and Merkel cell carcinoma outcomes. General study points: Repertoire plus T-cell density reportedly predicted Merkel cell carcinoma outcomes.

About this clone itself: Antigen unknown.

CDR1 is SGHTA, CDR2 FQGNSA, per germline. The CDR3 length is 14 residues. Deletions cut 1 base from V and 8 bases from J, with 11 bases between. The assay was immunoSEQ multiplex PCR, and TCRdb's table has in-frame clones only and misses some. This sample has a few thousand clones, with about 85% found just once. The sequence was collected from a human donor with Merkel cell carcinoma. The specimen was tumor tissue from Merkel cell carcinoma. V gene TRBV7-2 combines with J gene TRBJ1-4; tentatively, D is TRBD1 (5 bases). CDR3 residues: CASSLGGGGEKLFF. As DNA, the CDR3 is TGTGCCAGCAGCTTAGGGGGGGGAGGGGAAAAACTGTTTTTT.